Listed here are 25 T cell receptor beta chains from one sample, sequenced in a study of T cells in Graves' hyperthyroidism and ophthalmopathy (dated by TCRdb to the late 2010s). Library preparation employed multiplex PCR. The reads were generated on an Illumina HiSeq 2000. The TCR beta CDR3 regions were amplified from the RNA transcripts. The TCR CDR3 was subjected to a first round of RT-PCR using the HTBI primer set and the Qiagen OneStep RT-PCR kit. The public reads were quality trimmed at Q25 with fastp and then assembled into clones with MiXCR by TCRdb, keeping productive beta chains. Here each entry gathers all rows of one CDR3 protein and keeps the most common genes and DNA. This sample lists hundreds of thousands of distinct CDR3 sequences; over 10% were detected once. The ten largest make up 9% to 9.5% of the sample. The sequenced sample consisted of blood. All receptors derive from a woman in her late teens or twenties with Graves' hyperthyroidism.

The chain couples TRBV14 to TRBJ1-3; D call uncertain. Germline CDR1 is SGHDN and CDR2 is FVKESK. With 8 bases removed from V and 0 bases from J, the gap between germline ends came to 8 bases. The CDR3 sequence is 13 residues long. CDR3 sequence reads: CASGVSSGNTIYF. Here the CDR3 DNA reads TGTGCCAGCGGCGTAAGCTCTGGAAACACCATATATTTT.

This clonotype appeared many times. This chain uses TRBV6-1 with TRBJ1-2; 7 nucleotides line up with TRBD1. Per germline, CDR1 MNHNS and CDR2 SASEGT. The CDR3 contains 16 residues. V shed 6 bases, J shed 4 bases, and the junction held 14 bases outside the gene matches. The CDR3 coding sequence is TGTGCCAGCAGCAGAGGGGGCAGGGGCTTTTTCTATGGCTACACCTTC. This translates into CASSRGGRGFFYGYTF.

At least ten counts were recorded for this clonotype. The genes are TRBV28 and TRBJ1-2; 10 nucleotides agree with TRBD1. CDR1 is MDHEN and CDR2 is SYDVKM in the germline V gene. The CDR3 contains 14 residues. V gave up 5 bases and J gave up 9 bases; unmatched junction bases: 9. The CDR3 is CASSLPGQGFRYTF. Here the CDR3 DNA reads TGTGCCAGCAGTCTGCCGGGACAGGGGTTTCGCTACACCTTC.

CDR3 bases: TGCGCCAGCAGCACGGGATCCCTTAACACCGGGGAGCTGTTTTTT. Protein: CASSTGSLNTGELFF. The V and J genes are TRBV5-1 and TRBJ2-2; TRBD2 might be the D (5 bases). This CDR3 contains 15 residues. Germline V CDR1 and CDR2: SGHRS, YFSETQ. Trimming shortened V by 4 bases and J by 2 bases, and 12 bases separated the two germline ends. The full variable domain, in which reference TRBV5-1 and TRBJ2-2 provide the parts outside the CDR3, is KAGVTQTPRYLIKTRGQQVTLSCSPISGHRSVSWYQQTPGQGLQFLFEYFSETQRNKGNFPGRFSGRQFSNSRSEMNVSTLELGDSALYLCASSTGSLNTGELFFGEGSRLTVL.

The CDR3 coding sequence is TGTGCCAGCATAGGGGCAGGGTGGGAGCAGTACTTC. The encoded protein is CASIGAGWEQYF. The V gene is TRBV27, the J gene TRBJ2-7; TRBD1 is a possible D gene (5 bases). This CDR3 is built from 12 residues. Germline V gene sequence: CDR1 MNHEY, CDR2 SMNVEV (reference sequence). The V end lost 7 bases, the J end lost 7 bases, and 14 bases lay between the germline ends.

This clonotype was counted only a few times. Here the CDR3 DNA reads TGTGCCAGCAGCTTTCGCGGGAAAGAGACCCAGTACTTC. Its translation is CASSFRGKETQYF. The chain links TRBV5-4 to TRBJ2-5; possibly TRBD2 for D (6 bases). This CDR3 contains 13 residues. The germline CDR1 and CDR2 sequences are SGHNT and YYREEE (reference sequence). Trimming pared 2 bases from V and 3 bases from J, leaving 8 bases between. Supplemented by reference TRBV5-4 and TRBJ2-5, the full variable domain reads ETGVTQSPTHLIKTRGQQVTLRCSSQSGHNTVSWYQQALGQGPQFIFQYYREEENGRGNFPPRFSGLQFPNYSSELNVNALELDDSALYLCASSFRGKETQYFGPGTRLLVL.

This clonotype came up many times. CDR3 DNA: TGTGCCAGCAGCTTGGGAAACCTGTACCAAGAGACCCAGTACTTC. It is translated as CASSLGNLYQETQYF. The chain is built from TRBV5-5 and TRBJ2-5; D uncertain. Germline V lookup: CDR1 SGHKS, CDR2 YYEKEE (reference sequence). This CDR3 has 15 residues. The ends were cut back, 0 bases at V and 0 bases at J, with 9 bases in the middle.

The genes are TRBV19 and TRBJ2-1; perhaps D is TRBD1 or TRBD2 (5 bases each). The CDR3 covers 15 residues. Trimming stripped 7 bases from V and 1 base from J, with 14 bases between. The V gene's germline CDR1 is LNHDA and CDR2 SQIVND (reference sequence). In nucleotides, the CDR3 is TGTGCCAGTACGAGGGGCGACGGGTCCTACAATGAGCAGTTCTTC. It translates to CASTRGDGSYNEQFF.

Only a few counts were recorded for this clonotype. The rearrangement links TRBV30 to TRBJ1-5, with a weak D call TRBD1 (6 bases). The CDR3 runs 14 residues. Between the trimmed V and J ends, which lost 2 bases and 7 bases, there was a span of 15 bases. CDR1 GTSNPN and CDR2 SVGIG come from the germline V gene (reference sequence). This CDR3 reads CAWSPHRVKQPQHF. The CDR3 region has the DNA TGTGCCTGGAGTCCGCACAGGGTGAAACAGCCCCAGCATTTT.

This clonotype was detected ten times or more. J is TRBJ2-2 and V is TRBV19, with TRBD1 matching over 7 bases. This CDR3 has 15 amino acids. CDR1 LNHDA and CDR2 SQIVND come from the germline V gene (reference sequence). V was clipped by 7 bases and J by 4 bases; unmatched bases: 9. This CDR3 reads CASTRGTRVTGELFF. In DNA, the CDR3 is TGTGCCAGTACCAGGGGGACAAGGGTCACCGGGGAGCTGTTTTTT.

The CDR3 region is CSARRAQGNQPQHF. The CDR3 DNA follows: TGCAGTGCCAGAAGGGCGCAGGGCAATCAGCCCCAGCATTTT. The chain employs TRBV20-1 and TRBJ1-5; D ambiguous. The CDR3 is made up of 14 amino acids. Per the germline V gene, CDR1 is DFQATT and CDR2 is SNEGSKA (reference sequence). The V and J ends lost 6 bases and 2 bases respectively, with 14 bases between them.

Remarks on this clonotype: Since a much larger clone is just one base distant, this may be a read error. This chain uses TRBV20-1 with TRBJ2-7; no clear D gene. This CDR3 has 11 amino acids. Germline V gene lookup returns CDR1 DFQATT and CDR2 SNEGSKA (reference sequence). The ends were cut back, 3 bases at V and 5 bases at J, with 8 bases in the middle. CDR3 protein: CSARGANEQYF. DNA of the CDR3: TGCAGTGCTAGGGGCGCGAACGAGCAGTACTTC.

At least ten counts were recorded for this clonotype. The rearrangement joins TRBV20-1 to TRBJ2-3; 11 bases fit TRBD1. CDR1 and CDR2 (germline): DFQATT, SNEGSKA (reference sequence). CDR3 length equals 15 residues. With 6 bases clipped from V and 4 bases from J, the junction kept 9 bases outside the gene matches. CDR3 nucleotide sequence: TGCAGTGCCCAATCCGGGACAGGGGGACCAGATACGCAGTATTTT. Encoded protein: CSAQSGTGGPDTQYF.

This clonotype was counted only a few times. This chain uses TRBV20-1 with TRBJ1-1; D might be TRBD1 (6 bases). Trimming cost V 3 bases and J 0 bases, with 11 bases left between them. The CDR3 is 14 amino acids. Germline V gene data show CDR1 as DFQATT and CDR2 as SNEGSKA (reference sequence). This chain's CDR3 is CSARDWTVNTEAFF. CDR3 nucleotide sequence: TGCAGTGCTAGGGACTGGACAGTGAACACTGAAGCTTTCTTT.

CDR3 region: CASSQELGHSSEKLFF. In nucleotides, the CDR3 is TGTGCCAGCAGCCAAGAGTTAGGGCACTCAAGTGAAAAACTGTTTTTT. The rearrangement links TRBV6-2 or TRBV6-3 to TRBJ1-4, with D unresolved. The V end lost 6 bases, the J end lost 7 bases, and 21 bases lay between the germline ends. Germline V gene data show CDR1 as MNHEY and CDR2 as SVGEGT. The CDR3 consists of 16 residues.

This clonotype was counted a few times. V usage is TRBV7-9 and J usage is TRBJ1-1; no clear D. Germline assignment: CDR1 SEHNR and CDR2 FQNEAQ (reference sequence). The CDR3 is made up of 15 amino acids. Deletions cut 4 bases from V and 1 base from J, with 13 bases between. CDR3 nucleotides: TGTGCCAGCAGCTCTATGGGAGGCCAGAACACTGAAGCTTTCTTT. Its translation: CASSSMGGQNTEAFF.

Regarding this clonotype: This could be a read error, since a much larger clone is one nucleotide away. V gene TRBV11-2 combines with J gene TRBJ2-2, with TRBD1 matching 12 bases. V lost 4 bases and J lost 6; bases outside the gene matches: 6. The length of the CDR3 is 16 residues. Germline V lookup: CDR1 SGHAT, CDR2 FQNNGV. CDR3 loop: CASSYGTGGIPGELFF. The DNA of the CDR3 is TGTGCCAGCAGCTACGGGACAGGGGGCATACCCGGGGAGCTGTTTTTT. Full variable domain (remainder filled in from reference TRBV11-2 and TRBJ2-2): EAGVAQSPRYKIIEKRQSVAFWCNPISGHATLYWYQQILGQGPKLLIQFQNNGVVDDSQLPKDRFSAERLKGVDSTLKIQPAKLEDSAVYLCASSYGTGGIPGELFFGEGSRLTVL.

This clonotype showed up many times. The rearrangement links TRBV28 to TRBJ2-6; D remains ambiguous. V was pared by 7 bases and J by 2 bases, with 6 bases between. The CDR3 spans 13 residues. Germline V CDR1 and CDR2: MDHEN, SYDVKM. DNA of the CDR3: TGTGCCAGCACCAAACCTGGGGCCAACGTCCTGACTTTC. Amino acids: CASTKPGANVLTF.

This clonotype was seen many times. This sequence joins TRBV28 and TRBJ1-4; 8 nucleotides align to TRBD1. With 5 bases clipped from V and 6 bases from J, the junction kept 8 bases outside the gene matches. This CDR3 contains 15 residues. Germline CDR1 reads MDHEN; CDR2 reads SYDVKM. The CDR3 loop reads CASSLDRGWDEKLFF. The CDR3 region has the DNA TGTGCCAGCAGTCTCGACAGGGGATGGGATGAAAAACTGTTTTTT.

This clonotype showed up many times. For the CDR3, the DNA is TGTGCCAGCAGCATCCTGGGGCTAGCGGGGGGAGTTGAGCAGTTCTTC. Its protein is CASSILGLAGGVEQFF. V and J are TRBV2 and TRBJ2-1; the match to TRBD2 covers 11 bases. Trimming cost V 6 bases and J 9 bases; bases outside gene matches: 13. CDR1 and CDR2 from the germline V gene are SNHLY and FYNNEI. The CDR3 has 16 amino acids.

In this sample, this clonotype turned up many times. V gene TRBV20-1 combines with J gene TRBJ2-5; 7 bases fit TRBD1. The CDR3 covers 14 residues. Looked up from germline, CDR1 is DFQATT and CDR2 is SNEGSKA (reference sequence). J was trimmed by 1 base and V by 3 bases; bases with no gene match: 5. DNA for the CDR3: TGCAGTGCTAGCGAGGGGGCTTCCCAAGAGACCCAGTACTTC. It codes for CSASEGASQETQYF.

The chain links TRBV19 to TRBJ2-2; tentative D call: TRBD2 (6 bases). The germline gives CDR1 LNHDA, CDR2 SQIVND (reference sequence). V dropped 6 bases and J dropped 4 bases, with 21 bases sitting between them. CDR3 size: 17 residues. The DNA for the CDR3 is TGTGCCAGTAGGAGGTTGTGGAGGGCGGCGGTCACCGGGGAGCTGTTTTTT. This translates into CASRRLWRAAVTGELFF.

This clonotype was recorded many times. This chain connects TRBV24-1 to TRBJ2-6, with 10 nucleotides matching TRBD1. The CDR3 contains 15 residues. V was clipped by 9 bases and J by 2 bases; unmatched bases: 3. In germline, CDR1 is KGHDR, CDR2 SFDVKD. The CDR3 DNA is TGTGCCACCGGGGGGACAGGGGCTGGGGCCAACGTCCTGACTTTC. This translates into CATGGTGAGANVLTF.

This clonotype has more than one count but fewer than ten. The chain couples TRBV5-1 to TRBJ1-4, with 9 bases identical to TRBD1. Trimming at V came to 6 bases and at J to 5 bases, leaving 11 bases not matched to a gene. Germline V CDR1 and CDR2: SGHRS, YFSETQ. CDR3 length: 16 residues. CDR3 loop: CASNPGTGRRNEKLFF. In nucleotides, the CDR3 is TGCGCCAGCAACCCCGGGACAGGGCGAAGGAATGAAAAACTGTTTTTT.

In this sample, this clonotype turned up many times. The chain joins TRBV19 to TRBJ1-2; 9 nucleotides agree with TRBD1. V was pared by 5 bases and J by 7 bases, with 2 bases of the junction left unmatched. Germline assignment: CDR1 LNHDA and CDR2 SQIVND (reference sequence). The CDR3 contains 12 residues. CDR3 DNA: TGTGCCAGTAGTCGGGACAGGGTTGGCTACACCTTC. This translates into CASSRDRVGYTF. Drawing the rest from reference TRBV19 and TRBJ1-2, the complete variable domain is DGGITQSPKYLFRKEGQNVTLSCEQNLNHDAMYWYRQDPGQGLRLIYYSQIVNDFQKGDIAEGYSVSREKKESFPLTVTSAQKNPTAFYLCASSRDRVGYTFGSGTRLTVV.